The subject of this entry is one T cell receptor beta chain. The antigen remains undetermined. Healthy bone marrow donors supplied every sample. The entry originates in a study of cytomegalovirus exposure and HLA in healthy donors. Study findings and constraints: Reportedly, diagnosis of cytomegalovirus status by the classifier showed high specificity and sensitivity. In a later analysis, TCR beta V- and J-gene trimming was associated with a missense DCLRE1C variant.

13 Jbeta primers and 60 Vbeta primers were used for the PCR. Some clones are missing from TCRdb's copy, which holds only in-frame ones; the method was immunoSEQ multiplex PCR. In the table there are about 150,000 clones, about 88% of which are singletons. The sample taken for sequencing was PBMCs. This clonotype was sampled from a woman aged 18 to 35 in good health and CMV-seronegative.

CDR3 DNA: TGTGCCAGCAGTCCAGACATTTCGAACACCGGGGAGCTGTTTTTT. This gives the protein CASSPDISNTGELFF. The gene calls are TRBV6-1 and TRBJ2-2; D gene ambiguous. This CDR3 has 15 amino acids. V dropped 5 bases and J dropped 0 bases, with 10 bases sitting between them. Germline V lookup: CDR1 MNHNS, CDR2 SASEGT.